Listed here are 17 T cell receptor beta chains from one sample, sequenced in a study of blood T cell repertoires in COVID-19. TCRdb keeps only in-frame clones here, not all; method: immunoSEQ multiplex PCR. The table lists 85,000 to 110,000 clones, over 75% of them singletons. The sample was peripheral blood. The receptors originated from a human donor in a cohort sampled during active or convalescent COVID-19.

This clone was recorded many times. The CDR3 reads CASSARGQGGIQYF. DNA of the CDR3: TGTGCCAGCAGCGCCCGCGGACAGGGGGGCATTCAGTACTTC. The rearrangement links TRBV11-2 to TRBJ2-4; 10 positions agree with TRBD1. J lost 9 bases, V lost 5 bases, and 7 bases had no gene match. CDR3 length: 14 amino acids. Per the germline V gene, CDR1 is SGHAT and CDR2 is FQNNGV.

The rearrangement uses TRBV7-9 and TRBJ1-3; D is possibly TRBD1 (5 bases). V was shortened by 4 bases and J by 0 bases, with 13 bases between the two germline ends. The germline V gene encodes CDR1 SEHNR and CDR2 FQNEAQ (reference sequence). The CDR3 is 16 amino acids. This chain's CDR3 is CASSYAGTLSGNTIYF. CDR3 sequence (DNA): TGTGCCAGCAGCTACGCCGGGACTCTCTCTGGAAACACCATATATTTT.

The chain is built from TRBV19 and TRBJ1-5; unclear D gene. CDR3 length: 14 residues. Trimming cost V 5 bases and J 3 bases, with 11 bases left between them. From germline, CDR1 is LNHDA and CDR2 SQIVND (reference sequence). Here the CDR3 reads CASSRGGDNQPQHF. CDR3 DNA sequence: TGTGCCAGTAGTCGCGGCGGAGACAATCAGCCCCAGCATTTT.

V usage is TRBV7-9 and J usage is TRBJ1-1, with 8 nucleotides matching TRBD1. Germline CDR1 and CDR2: SEHNR and FQNEAQ (reference sequence). This CDR3 contains 17 residues. After removal of 1 base from V and 2 bases from J, the junction contained 9 bases not matched to a gene. CDR3 nucleotide sequence: TGTGCCAGCAGCTTAGGAGAACAGGGGGAACTTAACACTGAAGCTTTCTTT. This gives the protein CASSLGEQGELNTEAFF.

This clone was seen a single time. The J gene is TRBJ1-4, the V gene TRBV7-8; no definite D call. CDR3 length: 11 residues. Trimming shortened V by 5 bases and J by 6 bases, and 4 bases separated the two germline ends. The V gene's germline CDR1 is SGHVS and CDR2 FQNEAQ. CDR3 residues: CASSRDEKLFF. CDR3 in DNA: TGTGCCAGCAGCCGCGATGAAAAACTGTTTTTT.

V usage is TRBV19 and J usage is TRBJ1-1; D is perhaps TRBD1 (5 bases). The CDR3 totals 14 residues. Trimming removed 3 bases from V and 1 base from J, with 9 bases in between. Per the germline V gene, CDR1 is LNHDA and CDR2 is SQIVND (reference sequence). The CDR3 nucleotides are TGTGCCAGTAGTATCTGGGGGGAGAACACTGAAGCTTTCTTT. It specifies CASSIWGENTEAFF.

Within the sample, this clone is medium-sized. The chain uses TRBV5-3 and TRBJ1-1; D is unclear. TRBV5-3 is classed as an ORF, of uncertain function. Between the trimmed V and J ends, which lost 2 bases and 1 base, there was a span of 12 bases. The CDR3 has 15 amino acids. In DNA form, the CDR3 reads TGTGCCAGAAGCTTAGCCTCAGGAACGAACACTGAAGCTTTCTTT. It codes for CARSLASGTNTEAFF.

In this sample, this clone turned up a few times. The rearrangement joins TRBV9 to TRBJ2-1, with 9 nucleotides matching TRBD2. This CDR3 comprises 13 residues. Germline V gives CDR1 SGDLS, CDR2 YYNGEE. J was trimmed by 16 bases and V by 7 bases; bases with no gene match: 15. The CDR3 here is CASGRTPGTSLFF. CDR3 nucleotides: TGTGCCAGCGGCCGCACCCCCGGGACTAGCCTTTTCTTC.

The chain is built from TRBV6-5 and TRBJ2-3, with 8 bases lining up with TRBD2. Germline V gene sequence: CDR1 MNHEY, CDR2 SVGAGI. V lost 8 bases, J lost 6 bases, and 10 bases stayed unmatched. The CDR3 is made up of 14 amino acids. This CDR3 reads CASRRGGQADTQYF. The CDR3 bases are TGTGCCAGCCGTCGGGGGGGCCAAGCGGATACGCAGTATTTT.

The V and J genes are TRBV2 and TRBJ2-5; maybe TRBD2 (5 bases). Germline CDR1 is SNHLY and CDR2 is FYNNEI. Trimming pared 2 bases from V and 2 bases from J, leaving 9 bases between. The CDR3 loop spans 14 amino acids. The CDR3 nucleotides read TGTGCCAGCAGTGAAACTAGAACACAAGAGACCCAGTACTTC. Translation: CASSETRTQETQYF.

The rearrangement uses TRBV19 and TRBJ1-5; tentatively, D is TRBD1 (6 bases). The ends were cut back, 8 bases at V and 1 base at J, with 12 bases in the middle. The CDR3 spans 14 residues. Germline lookup yields CDR1 LNHDA and CDR2 SQIVND (reference sequence). The CDR3 DNA follows: TGTGCCAGTTCCGCCAGGGGAAGCAATCAGCCCCAGCATTTT. Its protein is CASSARGSNQPQHF.

The rearrangement uses TRBV21-1 and TRBJ2-7; TRBD1, the table's D call, was not compared with the DNA. TRBV21-1 is shown as a pseudogene. The CDR3 is 19 residues long. CDR3 nucleotide sequence: TGTGCCAGCAGCAAAGTTGGTCATACCGGGACAGGATTTGATTACGAGCAGTACTTC. Translating gives CASSKVGHTGTGFDYEQYF.

The chain joins TRBV6-1 to TRBJ1-4; the match to TRBD1 covers 7 bases. The V and J ends lost 0 bases and 12 bases, in that order; junction bases with no gene match: 13. Per the germline V gene, CDR1 is MNHNS and CDR2 is SASEGT. This CDR3 is 16 amino acids long. CDR3 region: CASSEAGSRDRAQLFF. The CDR3 DNA reads TGTGCCAGCAGTGAAGCGGGGAGTAGAGACAGGGCCCAACTGTTTTTT.

This chain connects TRBV7-2 to TRBJ2-2; D gene ambiguous. Trimming stripped 2 bases from V and 4 bases from J, with 11 bases between. Germline values: CDR1 SGHTA, CDR2 FQGNSA. The CDR3 runs to 15 residues. The CDR3 nucleotides read TGTGCCAGCAGCTTAACAGCTTTCACCACCGGGGAGCTGTTTTTT. This translates into CASSLTAFTTGELFF.

The chain is built from TRBV2 and TRBJ1-5, with D possibly TRBD1 on 5 matching bases. This CDR3 is 13 amino acids long. CDR1 and CDR2 (germline): SNHLY, FYNNEI. Trimming took off 7 bases at V and 1 base at J, with 8 bases between the two ends. CDR3 bases: TGTGCCAGCACGACAGCAAGCAATCAGCCCCAGCATTTT. Protein: CASTTASNQPQHF.

The V and J genes are TRBV9 and TRBJ2-2; a weak D match, TRBD1 (6 bases). V shed 4 bases and J shed 5 bases, with 15 bases lying between them. The CDR3 spans 15 residues. Germline-derived CDR1 and CDR2 are SGDLS and YYNGEE. CDR3 sequence: CASSQVRGGTGELFF. The DNA of the CDR3 is TGTGCCAGCAGCCAAGTCAGGGGCGGGACCGGGGAGCTGTTTTTT.

The chain combines TRBV5-1 with TRBJ2-1; D uncertain. The CDR3 has 13 amino acids. V was trimmed by 1 base and J by 7 bases, leaving 9 bases between them. Germline V gives CDR1 SGHRS, CDR2 YFSETQ. The CDR3 nucleotides read TGCGCCAGCAGCTTGTTACAGTCGAATGAGCAGTTCTTC. Translated: CASSLLQSNEQFF.